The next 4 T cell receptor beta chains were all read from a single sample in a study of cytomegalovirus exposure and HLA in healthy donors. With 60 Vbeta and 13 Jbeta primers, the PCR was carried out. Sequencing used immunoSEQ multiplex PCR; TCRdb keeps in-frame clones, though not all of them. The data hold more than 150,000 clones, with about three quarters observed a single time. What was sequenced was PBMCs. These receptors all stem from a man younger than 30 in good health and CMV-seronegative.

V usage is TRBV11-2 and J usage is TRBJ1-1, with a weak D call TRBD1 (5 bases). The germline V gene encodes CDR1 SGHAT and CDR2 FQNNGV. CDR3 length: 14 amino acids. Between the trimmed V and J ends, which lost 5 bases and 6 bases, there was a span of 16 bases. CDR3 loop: CASSPPSGLAEAFF. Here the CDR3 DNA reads TGTGCCAGCAGCCCCCCATCGGGACTTGCTGAAGCTTTCTTT.

CDR3 region: CASSYRGPRGYTF. As DNA, the CDR3 is TGTGCCAGCAGTTACAGGGGGCCAAGGGGCTACACCTTC. This rearrangement joins TRBV6-5 to TRBJ1-2; TRBD1 matches 7 bases. CDR3 size: 13 residues. Germline V CDR1 and CDR2: MNHEY, SVGAGI. Losses at the gene ends were 2 bases for V and 8 bases for J; bases not matched to a gene: 5.

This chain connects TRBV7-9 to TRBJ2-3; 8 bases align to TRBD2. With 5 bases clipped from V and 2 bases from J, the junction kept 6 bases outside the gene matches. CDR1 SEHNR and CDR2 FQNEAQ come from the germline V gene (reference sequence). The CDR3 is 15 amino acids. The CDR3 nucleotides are TGTGCCAGCAGCGGCGGACTAGCAGTCACAGATACGCAGTATTTT. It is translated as CASSGGLAVTDTQYF.

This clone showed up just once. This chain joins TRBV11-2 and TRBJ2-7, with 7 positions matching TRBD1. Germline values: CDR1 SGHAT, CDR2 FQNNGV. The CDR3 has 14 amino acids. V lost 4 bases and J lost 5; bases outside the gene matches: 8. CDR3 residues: CASSSRYDRDEQYF. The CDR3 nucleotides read TGTGCCAGCAGCTCGCGATACGACAGGGACGAGCAGTACTTC. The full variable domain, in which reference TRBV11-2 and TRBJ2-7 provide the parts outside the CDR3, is EAGVAQSPRYKIIEKRQSVAFWCNPISGHATLYWYQQILGQGPKLLIQFQNNGVVDDSQLPKDRFSAERLKGVDSTLKIQPAKLEDSAVYLCASSSRYDRDEQYFGPGTRLTVT.